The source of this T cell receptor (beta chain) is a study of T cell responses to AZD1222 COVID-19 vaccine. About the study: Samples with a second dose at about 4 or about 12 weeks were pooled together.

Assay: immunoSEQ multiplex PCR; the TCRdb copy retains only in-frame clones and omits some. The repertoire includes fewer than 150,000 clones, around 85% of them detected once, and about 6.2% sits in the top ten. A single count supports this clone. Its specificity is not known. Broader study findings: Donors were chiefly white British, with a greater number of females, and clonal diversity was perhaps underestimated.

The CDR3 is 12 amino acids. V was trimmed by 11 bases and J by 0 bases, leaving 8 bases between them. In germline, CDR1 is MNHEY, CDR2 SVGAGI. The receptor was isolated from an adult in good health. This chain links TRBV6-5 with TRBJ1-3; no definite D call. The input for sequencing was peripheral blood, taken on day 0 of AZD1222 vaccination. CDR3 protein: CASTLSGNTIYF. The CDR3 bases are TGTGCCTCGACACTCTCTGGAAACACCATATATTTT.